This entry describes one TCR beta chain. Its specific antigen is unknown. Base-call qualities are not available, and no considerably larger clone is one nucleotide away. This record belongs to a study of T cell changes during pregnancy in multiple sclerosis (dated by TCRdb to between 2018 and 2021). In terms of the full investigation: In women with multiple sclerosis, the researchers looked at how the T cell repertoire shifted as pregnancy progressed.

V and J lose 1 base and 2 bases, and a span of 12 bases separates them. The germline V gene (reference sequence) provides CDR1 GTSNPN and CDR2 SVGIG. From the cysteine up to the phenylalanine, the CDR3 has a length of 14 residues. The retained sequence is limited to the CDR3, 42 bases, with the frame set at the first base. The method was the immunoSEQ multiplex PCR assay. The clones in this table, taken by TCRdb from immuneACCESS, are in-frame only. Not every clone is retained; where verified, under half of the shortfall comes from an unresolved V gene, and the cause of the rest is unknown. The sample data list about 28,000 clones, and roughly 89% of these were observed just once. The leading ten clones occupy around 0.8% of the sample.

The clonotype comes from a female donor with multiple sclerosis, enrolled in a pregnancy study. This sequence uses TRBV30 and TRBJ2-7, with TRBD1 tentatively as D gene (5 bases match). The sequenced sample was CD4+ T cells from peripheral blood mononuclear cells, obtained in the second trimester of pregnancy. The CDR3 loop reads CAWSGQGSAYEQYF. The nucleotide sequence is TGTGCCTGGAGTGGGCAGGGAAGTGCCTACGAGCAGTACTTC.